This T cell receptor beta chain stems from a study of blood T cell repertoires in COVID-19. About the research overall: Italy, Spain and the United States were the sources of the convalescent and acute COVID-19 samples. Sample material is recorded as cDNA or gDNA derived from T cells, B-cell-depleted T cells, or PBMCs.

This CDR3 has 15 residues. Trimming pared 6 bases from V and 0 bases from J, leaving 14 bases between. Germline V gene sequence: CDR1 KGHSH, CDR2 LQKENI. Repertoires were generated with immunoSEQ multiplex PCR, while TCRdb's copy carries only in-frame clones and drops some. The table has 95,000 to 100,000 clones, approximately 87% seen once. The chain is built from TRBV18 and TRBJ1-1; unclear D gene. Sequencing input: peripheral blood. This sequence was found in a woman aged 30 to 39 with acute or convalescent COVID-19. Here the CDR3 DNA reads TGTGCCAGCTCCTCAGGCCAGGTCTTGAACACTGAAGCTTTCTTT. It yields the protein CASSSGQVLNTEAFF.